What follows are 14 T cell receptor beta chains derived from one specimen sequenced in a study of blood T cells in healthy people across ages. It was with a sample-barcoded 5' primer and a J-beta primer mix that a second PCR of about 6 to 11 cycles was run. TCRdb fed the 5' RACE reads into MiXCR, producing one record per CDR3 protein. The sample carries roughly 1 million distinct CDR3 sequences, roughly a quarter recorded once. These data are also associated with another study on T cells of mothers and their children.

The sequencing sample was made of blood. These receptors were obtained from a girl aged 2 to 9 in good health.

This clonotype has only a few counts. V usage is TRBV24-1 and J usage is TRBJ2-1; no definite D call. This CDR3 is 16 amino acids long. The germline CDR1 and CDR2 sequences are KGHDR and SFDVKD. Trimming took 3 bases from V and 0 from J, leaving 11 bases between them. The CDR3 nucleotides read TGTGCCACCAGTGATATTAGCAGTCCCTCCTACAATGAGCAGTTCTTC. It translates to CATSDISSPSYNEQFF.

As DNA, the CDR3 is TGTGCCAGCAGCTCTTTTTCAGATACGCAGTATTTT. The encoded protein is CASSSFSDTQYF. The chain recombines TRBV7-3 with TRBJ2-3; no clear D gene. This CDR3 comprises 12 residues. V shed 4 bases and J shed 4 bases, with 6 bases lying between them. Germline CDR1 and CDR2: SGHTA and FQGTGA.

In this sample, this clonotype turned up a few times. The CDR3 coding sequence is TGTGCCAGCAGTTTCCCGGGACAGCGGTGGACCCAGTACTTC. This sequence encodes CASSFPGQRWTQYF. The chain combines TRBV28 with TRBJ2-5, with TRBD1 matching 7 bases. Germline V gives CDR1 MDHEN, CDR2 SYDVKM. J gave up 7 bases and V 3 bases, and 8 bases lay outside the gene matches. The CDR3 totals 14 residues.

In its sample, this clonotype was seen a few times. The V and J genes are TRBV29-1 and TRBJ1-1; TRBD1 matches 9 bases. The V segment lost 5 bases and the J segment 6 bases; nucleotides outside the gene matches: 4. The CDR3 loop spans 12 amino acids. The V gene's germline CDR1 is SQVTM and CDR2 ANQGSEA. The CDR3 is CSVSGQGAEAFF. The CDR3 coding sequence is TGCAGCGTTTCGGGACAGGGAGCTGAAGCTTTCTTT.

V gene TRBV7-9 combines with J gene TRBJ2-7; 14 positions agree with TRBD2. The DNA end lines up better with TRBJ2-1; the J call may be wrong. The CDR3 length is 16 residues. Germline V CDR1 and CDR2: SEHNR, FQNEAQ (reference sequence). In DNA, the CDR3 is TGTGCCAGCAGCTACCCCGGGACTAGCGGGAGTTATGAGCAGTTCTTC. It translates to CASSYPGTSGSYEQFF.

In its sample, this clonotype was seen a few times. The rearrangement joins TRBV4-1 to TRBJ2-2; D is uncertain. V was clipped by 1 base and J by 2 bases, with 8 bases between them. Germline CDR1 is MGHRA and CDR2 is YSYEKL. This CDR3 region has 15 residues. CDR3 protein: CASSQAGLNTGELFF. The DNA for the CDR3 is TGCGCCAGCAGCCAAGCGGGCCTAAACACCGGGGAGCTGTTTTTT.

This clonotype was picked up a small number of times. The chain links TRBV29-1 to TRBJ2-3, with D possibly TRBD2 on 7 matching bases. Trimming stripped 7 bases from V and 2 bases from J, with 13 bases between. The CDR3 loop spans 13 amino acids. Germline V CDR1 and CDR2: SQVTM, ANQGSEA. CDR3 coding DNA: TGCAGCGGGGGGGGCACTAACACAGATACGCAGTATTTT. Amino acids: CSGGGTNTDTQYF.

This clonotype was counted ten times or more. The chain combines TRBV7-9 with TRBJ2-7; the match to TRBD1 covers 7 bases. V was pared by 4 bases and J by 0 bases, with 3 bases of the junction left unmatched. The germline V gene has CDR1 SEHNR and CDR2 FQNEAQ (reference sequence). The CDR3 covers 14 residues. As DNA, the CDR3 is TGTGCCAGCAGCTCCCGGGACAGCTCCTACGAGCAGTACTTC. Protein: CASSSRDSSYEQYF.

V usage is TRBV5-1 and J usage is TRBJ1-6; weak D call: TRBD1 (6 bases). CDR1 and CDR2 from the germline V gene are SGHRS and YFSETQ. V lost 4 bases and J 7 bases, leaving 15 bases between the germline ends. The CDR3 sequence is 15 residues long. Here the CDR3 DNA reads TGCGCCAGCAGCGGGACGACAGGCTCCAATTCACCCCTCCACTTT. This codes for CASSGTTGSNSPLHF.

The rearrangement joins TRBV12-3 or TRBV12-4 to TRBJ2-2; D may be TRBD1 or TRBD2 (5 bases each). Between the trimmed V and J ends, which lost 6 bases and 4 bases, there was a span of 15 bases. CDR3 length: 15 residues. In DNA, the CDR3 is TGTGCCAGCAGCCCTCGTACGGGGACCACCGGGGAGCTGTTTTTT. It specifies CASSPRTGTTGELFF.

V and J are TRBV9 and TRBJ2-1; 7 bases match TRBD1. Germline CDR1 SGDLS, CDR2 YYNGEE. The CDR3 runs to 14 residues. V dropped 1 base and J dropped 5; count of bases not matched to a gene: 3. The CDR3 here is CASSVTGAHNEQFF. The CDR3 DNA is TGTGCCAGCAGCGTAACAGGGGCTCACAATGAGCAGTTCTTC.

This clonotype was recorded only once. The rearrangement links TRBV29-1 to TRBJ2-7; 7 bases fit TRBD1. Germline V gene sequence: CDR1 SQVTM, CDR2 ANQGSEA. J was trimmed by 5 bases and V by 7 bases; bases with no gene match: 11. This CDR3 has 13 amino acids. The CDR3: CSAEQTGSHEQYF. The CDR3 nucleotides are TGCAGCGCGGAACAGACAGGGAGTCACGAGCAGTACTTC.

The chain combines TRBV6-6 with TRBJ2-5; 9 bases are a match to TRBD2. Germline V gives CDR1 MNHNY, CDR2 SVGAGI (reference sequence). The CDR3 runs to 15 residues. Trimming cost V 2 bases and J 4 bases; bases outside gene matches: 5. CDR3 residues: CASSYPQAGGETQYF. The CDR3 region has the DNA TGTGCCAGCAGTTACCCGCAAGCGGGAGGAGAGACCCAGTACTTC.

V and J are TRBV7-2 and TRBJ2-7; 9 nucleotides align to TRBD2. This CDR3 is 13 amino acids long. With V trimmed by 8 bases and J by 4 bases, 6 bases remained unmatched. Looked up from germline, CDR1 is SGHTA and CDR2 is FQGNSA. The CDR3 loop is CASGQREEYEQYF. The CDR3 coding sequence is TGTGCCAGCGGCCAGCGGGAGGAGTACGAGCAGTACTTC.